This T cell receptor (beta chain) was sequenced during a study of CD4 T cells in relation to SARS-CoV-2 and coronaviruses. Across the study: TCR beta CDR3s were sequenced after 10-day antigen culture of PBMCs. General study findings and limits: Each donor contributed either pre-pandemic or post-infection samples, not both.

Details on this clone: Its antigen is still unknown.

Germline-derived CDR1 and CDR2 are SGHVS and FQNEAQ. V lost 5 bases to trimming and J lost 2 bases; unmatched junction nucleotides: 11. The CDR3 has 16 residues. For about nine days, some 9.7 x 10^4 sorted CD4+ cells grew with T cell-depleted PBMCs and CEF. Only in-frame clones appear in the TCRdb table, and some are missing; sequencing was by immunoSEQ multiplex PCR. The repertoire has tens of thousands of clones, around 77% of them found once; the top ten carry roughly 21%. The rearrangement links TRBV7-8 to TRBJ2-7, with 8 nucleotides matching TRBD2. The TCR originated in an adult with COVID-19. Source material: memory CD4+ T cells from PBMCs, cultured in vitro. CDR3 sequence: CASSVTTGTSPYEQYF. The DNA for the CDR3 is TGTGCCAGCAGCGTTACAACAGGGACTAGTCCCTACGAGCAGTACTTC.